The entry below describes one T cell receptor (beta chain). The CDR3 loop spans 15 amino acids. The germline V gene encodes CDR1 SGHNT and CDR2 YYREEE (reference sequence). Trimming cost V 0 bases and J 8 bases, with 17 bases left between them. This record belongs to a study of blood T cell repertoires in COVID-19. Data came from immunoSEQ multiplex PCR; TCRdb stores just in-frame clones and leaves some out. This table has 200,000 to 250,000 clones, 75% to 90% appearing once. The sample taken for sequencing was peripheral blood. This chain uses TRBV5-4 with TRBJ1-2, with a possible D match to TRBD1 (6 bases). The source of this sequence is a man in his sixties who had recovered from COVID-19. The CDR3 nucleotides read TGTGCCAGCAGCTTGGATGGACAGCTAGGTATGGGCTACACCTTC. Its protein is CASSLDGQLGMGYTF.